At least ten counts were recorded for the clone carrying this T cell receptor beta chain. The antigen remains undetermined. A 10-nucleotide random UMI tagged transcripts in template-switch 5'RACE cDNA synthesis. One entry per CDR3 protein results from TCRdb running MiXCR on the 5' RACE reads. The sample carries tens of thousands of distinct CDR3 sequences, 10% recorded once. Indicated time point: longitudinal time-point 1 (baseline). Stored at -80 C, 2 million PBMCs were the source of the unsorted libraries. V gave up 0 bases and J gave up 0 bases, with 12 bases separating them. The CDR3 length is 17 residues. CDR1 and CDR2 (germline): SGHDN, FVKESK. This entry belongs to a study of neurological immune-mediated disorders. The study's findings and limits: Private repertoires in all groups were suggested by the finding that expanded clones across subjects shared no CDR3 amino acid sequences. The highest TCR clonal expansion occurred in HTLV-1-associated myelopathy; multiple sclerosis fell below healthy controls.

The sequencing input was PBMCs. The chain couples TRBV14 to TRBJ2-1; D is possibly TRBD1 (5 bases). This receptor was obtained from a man aged 30 to 45 in good health. Here the CDR3 reads CASSQDWGGSSYNEQFF. The DNA for the CDR3 is TGTGCCAGCAGCCAAGATTGGGGCGGCAGCTCCTACAATGAGCAGTTCTTC.